One and the same sample provided the 8 T cell receptor beta chains below, sequenced in a study of T cells after yellow fever vaccination. TCRdb reprocessed the 5' RACE reads with MiXCR, giving one entry per CDR3 protein. The sample has about 340,000 distinct CDR3 sequences, under 15% seen once; the top ten hold 3% to 4%. This specimen consisted of CD4+ T cells sorted from PBMCs, obtained 15 days after the yellow fever booster vaccination. These receptors were collected from a young man who received the YFV17D yellow fever vaccine.

The sample holds a few counts of this clonotype. V gene TRBV11-1 combines with J gene TRBJ2-5, with 7 bases fitting TRBD1. Germline loops: CDR1 SGHAT, CDR2 FQDESV (reference sequence). Trimming removed 5 bases from V and 2 bases from J; junction bases left unmatched: 8. The CDR3 has 15 residues. The DNA of the CDR3 is TGTGCCAGCAGCCGTGAGGGGGCGCGTCAAGAGACCCAGTACTTC. Translation: CASSREGARQETQYF.

The genes are TRBV18 and TRBJ1-6, with 12 bases lining up with TRBD1. J lost 7 bases, V lost 3 bases, and 4 bases had no gene match. The germline V gene encodes CDR1 KGHSH and CDR2 LQKENI. The length of the CDR3 is 16 residues. The CDR3 bases are TGTGCCAGCTCACCGGGACAGGGGGCATTGAATTCACCCCTCCACTTT. Translation: CASSPGQGALNSPLHF.

The sample holds one count of this clonotype. V gene TRBV7-3 combines with J gene TRBJ2-6; D remains unclear. The CDR3 is made up of 13 amino acids. Trimming removed 5 bases at V and 10 bases at J, with 12 bases between. CDR1 and CDR2 (germline): SGHTA, FQGTGA. This CDR3 reads CASSRPGTNVLTF. DNA for the CDR3: TGTGCCAGCAGCAGGCCCGGAACAAACGTCCTGACTTTC. Complete variable domain (other parts from reference TRBV7-3 and TRBJ2-6): GAGVSQTPSNKVTEKGKYVELRCDPISGHTALYWYRQSLGQGPEFLIYFQGTGAADDSGLPNDRFFAVRPEGSVSTLKIQRTERGDSAVYLCASSRPGTNVLTFGAGSRLTVL.

The V call is TRBV7-9, the J call TRBJ1-2; tentatively, D is TRBD1 (5 bases). This CDR3 spans 15 amino acids. CDR1 and CDR2 from the germline V gene are SEHNR and FQNEAQ (reference sequence). V shed 5 bases and J shed 5 bases, with 18 bases lying between them. The CDR3 here is CASSPQVGGGYGYTF. The DNA of the CDR3 is TGTGCCAGCAGCCCCCAAGTCGGGGGTGGGTATGGCTACACCTTC.

In DNA form, the CDR3 reads TGTGCCAGCAGCTTGTCGCTGGCGGGGGGGGCGGGAGAGCAGTACGTC. Translation: CASSLSLAGGAGEQYV. The rearrangement uses TRBV5-4 and TRBJ2-7, with 9 bases aligning to TRBD2. There are 16 residues in the CDR3. V was clipped by 1 base and J by 7 bases; unmatched bases: 12. CDR1 is SGHNT, CDR2 YYREEE, per germline (reference sequence).

V and J are TRBV5-4 and TRBJ1-5; D may be TRBD1 (6 bases). The CDR3 loop spans 13 amino acids. Germline V gene data show CDR1 as SGHNT and CDR2 as YYREEE (reference sequence). The V end was cut by 4 bases, the J end by 3 bases, with 8 bases between. The DNA of the CDR3 is TGTGCCAGCAGCCGGGACATCAATCAGCCCCAGCATTTT. Its translation: CASSRDINQPQHF.

J is TRBJ2-3 and V is TRBV2, with TRBD2 matching over 10 bases. J was trimmed by 1 base and V by 7 bases; bases with no gene match: 8. Germline lookup yields CDR1 SNHLY and CDR2 FYNNEI. The CDR3 length is 16 residues. The CDR3 protein is CASIRGLAGGTDTQYF. In nucleotides, the CDR3 is TGTGCCAGCATCAGAGGGCTAGCGGGGGGCACAGATACGCAGTATTTT.

J is TRBJ2-3 and V is TRBV5-1, with D perhaps matching TRBD1 or TRBD2 (5 bases each). Trimming removed 2 bases at V and 7 bases at J, with 23 bases between. This CDR3 has 17 residues. CDR1 SGHRS and CDR2 YFSETQ come from the germline V gene. The DNA for the CDR3 is TGCGCCAGCAGCTTAGAAACCGGGACCCCCGCATGGAATACGCAGTATTTT. This gives the protein CASSLETGTPAWNTQYF.